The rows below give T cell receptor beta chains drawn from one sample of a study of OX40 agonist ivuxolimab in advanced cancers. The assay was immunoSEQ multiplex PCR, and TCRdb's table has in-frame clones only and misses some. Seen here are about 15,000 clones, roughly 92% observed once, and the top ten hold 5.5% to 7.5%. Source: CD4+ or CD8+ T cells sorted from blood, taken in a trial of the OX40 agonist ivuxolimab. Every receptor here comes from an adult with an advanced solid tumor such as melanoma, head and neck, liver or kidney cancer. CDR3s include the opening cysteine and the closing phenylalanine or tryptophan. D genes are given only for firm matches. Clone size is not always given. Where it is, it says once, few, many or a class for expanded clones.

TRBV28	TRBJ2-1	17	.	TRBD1	TGTGCCAGCAGTAGTATGTCAGGGGGTTTTTTGGACAATGAGCAGTTCTTC	CASSSMSGGFLDNEQFF
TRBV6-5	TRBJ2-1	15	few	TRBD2	TGTGCCAGCAGTTCCGACGGACTAGCGGGGGTTGAGCAGTTCTTC	CASSSDGLAGVEQFF
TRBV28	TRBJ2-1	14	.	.	TGTGCCAGCAGTTTTCCCAGGGACGGCAATGAGCAGTTCTTC	CASSFPRDGNEQFF
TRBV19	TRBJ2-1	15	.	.	TGTGCCAGTAGTATAGCCGGAGTAATCTACAATGAGCAGTTCTTC	CASSIAGVIYNEQFF
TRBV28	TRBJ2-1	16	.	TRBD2	TGTGCCAGCACCCCAATAGCGGGAGGATGGGACAATGAGCAGTTCTTC	CASTPIAGGWDNEQFF
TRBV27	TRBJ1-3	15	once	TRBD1	TGTGCCAGCAGTTTAGGACAGGGGTCTGGAAACACCATATATTTT	CASSLGQGSGNTIYF
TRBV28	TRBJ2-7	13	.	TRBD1	TGTGCCAGCAGAAGGACAGGCCCAGACGAGCAGTACTTC	CASRRTGPDEQYF
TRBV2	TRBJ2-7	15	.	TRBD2	TGTGCCAGCAGTGAACTAGCGGGAGTGACCTACGAGCAGTACTTC	CASSELAGVTYEQYF
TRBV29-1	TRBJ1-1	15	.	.	TGCAGCGTTTCCGGCATCTTGGGATGGGGCGCTGAAGCTTTCTTT	CSVSGILGWGAEAFF
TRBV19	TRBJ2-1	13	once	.	TGTGCCAGTAGTATAGGGGAAGGGGCTGAGCAGTTCTTC	CASSIGEGAEQFF
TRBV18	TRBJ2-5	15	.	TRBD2	TGTGCCAGCTCACCACTGCGGGGGGGACGAGAGACCCAGTACTTC	CASSPLRGGRETQYF
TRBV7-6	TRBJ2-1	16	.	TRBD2	TGTGCCAGCAGCTTCCGACTAGCGGGGGGGACGAATGAGCAGTTCTTC	CASSFRLAGGTNEQFF
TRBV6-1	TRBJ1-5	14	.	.	TGTGCCAGCAGTGAATTGAGGGGGTGGCAGCCCCAGCATTTT	CASSELRGWQPQHF
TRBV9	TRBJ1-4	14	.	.	TGTGCCAGCAGCGCGACAGGAATAGGGGAAAAACTGTTTTTT	CASSATGIGEKLFF
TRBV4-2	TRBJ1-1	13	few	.	TGTGCCAGCAGCCAACGGGGACTCACTGAAGCTTTCTTT	CASSQRGLTEAFF
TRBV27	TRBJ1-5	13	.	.	TGTGCCACCTCGGACGACCCTGGCCAGCCCCAGCATTTT	CATSDDPGQPQHF
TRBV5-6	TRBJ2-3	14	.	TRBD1	TGTGCCAGCAGCTGGGAGACAGGGCCAGATACGCAGTATTTT	CASSWETGPDTQYF
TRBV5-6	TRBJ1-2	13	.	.	TGTGCCAGCAGCGTGGGCCGGATCTATGGCTACACCTTC	CASSVGRIYGYTF
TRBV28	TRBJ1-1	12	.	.	TGTGCCAGCACCTTTATGAACACTGAAGCTTTCTTT	CASTFMNTEAFF
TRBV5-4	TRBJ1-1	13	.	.	TGTGCCAGCAGCCCGACAGGTACCGCGGAAGCTTTCTTT	CASSPTGTAEAFF
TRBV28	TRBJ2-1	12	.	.	TGTGCCAGCAGTCGGACAGAGAATGAGCAGTTCTTC	CASSRTENEQFF
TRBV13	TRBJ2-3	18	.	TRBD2	TGTGCCAGCAGCTTGGGACTAGCGGGAGGCGGTGAGACAGATACGCAGTATTTT	CASSLGLAGGGETDTQYF
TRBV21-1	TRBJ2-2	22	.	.	TGTGCCAGCAGCAAAGCGCTTGGGCGAGGGGGCGGCTTACCCACCAACACCGGGGAGCTGTTTTTT	CASSKALGRGGGLPTNTGELFF
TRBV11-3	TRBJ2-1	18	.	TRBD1	TGTGCCAGCAGCCCCCGGGACAGGTTCCTAAGGACCTACAATGAGCAGTTCTTC	CASSPRDRFLRTYNEQFF
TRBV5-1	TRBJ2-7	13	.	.	TGCGCCAGCAGCTTGGATGCCGACTACGAGCAGTACTTC	CASSLDADYEQYF
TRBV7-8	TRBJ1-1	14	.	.	TGTGCCAGCAGCTTAAGAGTAGGGTCAGCTGAAGCTTTCTTT	CASSLRVGSAEAFF
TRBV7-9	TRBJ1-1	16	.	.	TGTGCCAGCAGCTTAGGGCGCACAGGTATGAACACTGAAGCTTTCTTT	CASSLGRTGMNTEAFF
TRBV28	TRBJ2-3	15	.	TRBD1	TGTGCCAGCAAACGAACAGGGGGCGGCACAGATACGCAGTATTTT	CASKRTGGGTDTQYF
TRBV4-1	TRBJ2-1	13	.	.	TGCGCCAGCAGCCAAGATAGAGGGCATGAGCAGTTCTTC	CASSQDRGHEQFF
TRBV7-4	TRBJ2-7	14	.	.	TGTGCCAGCAACCCGACGGCCTGGTTAGGGGAGCAGTACTTC	CASNPTAWLGEQYF
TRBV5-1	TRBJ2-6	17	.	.	TGCGCCAGCGGCCGGGGCGTCATATCCTCTGGGGCCAACGTCCTGACTTTC	CASGRGVISSGANVLTF
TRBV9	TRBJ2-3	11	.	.	TGTGCCAGCAGCAGACGAGATACGCAGTATTTT	CASSRRDTQYF
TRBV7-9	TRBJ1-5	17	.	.	TGTGCCAGCAGCTTAGAGAGTGGGGTTGCTAGCAATCAGCCCCAGCATTTT	CASSLESGVASNQPQHF
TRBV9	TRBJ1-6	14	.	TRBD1	TGTGCCAGCAGCGACGGGACAGACAATTCACCCCTCCACTTT	CASSDGTDNSPLHF
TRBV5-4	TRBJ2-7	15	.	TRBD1	TGTGCCAGCAGCTTGGTTGGGACAGGGCACTACGAGCAGTACTTC	CASSLVGTGHYEQYF
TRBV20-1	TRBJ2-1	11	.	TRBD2	TGCAGTGCCCCTAGCGGGATAAAGCAGTTCTTC	CSAPSGIKQFF
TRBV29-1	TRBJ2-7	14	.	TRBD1	TGCAGCGTTAGAACCGGGACAGGAGCCTACGAGCAGTACTTC	CSVRTGTGAYEQYF
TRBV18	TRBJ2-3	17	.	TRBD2	TGTGCCAGCTCACCTACTAGCGGGGGGGCTAGCACAGATACGCAGTATTTT	CASSPTSGGASTDTQYF
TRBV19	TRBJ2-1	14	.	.	TGTGCCAGTAGTGTATCTCCAGGGATCAATGAGCAGTTCTTC	CASSVSPGINEQFF
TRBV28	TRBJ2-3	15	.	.	TGTGCCAGCAGTACCCCCCCCGAGGGCACAGATACGCAGTATTTT	CASSTPPEGTDTQYF
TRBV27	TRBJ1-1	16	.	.	TGTGCCAGCAGTTTTATCGCGGCAGGGCTGAACACTGAAGCTTTCTTT	CASSFIAAGLNTEAFF
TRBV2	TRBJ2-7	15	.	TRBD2	TGTGCCAGCAGTAGTCCGGGACTAGGACTCTACGAGCAGTACTTC	CASSSPGLGLYEQYF
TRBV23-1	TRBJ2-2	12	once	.	TGCGCCAGAGTCTTGGGGGGCAGGGAGCTGTTTTTT	CARVLGGRELFF
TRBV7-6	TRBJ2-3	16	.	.	TGTGCCAGCAGCTTAGGGGTCGGACACGGGACAGATACGCAGTATTTT	CASSLGVGHGTDTQYF
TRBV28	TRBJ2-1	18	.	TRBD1	TGTGCCAGCAGTCCTCGCATCCGGGACAGGGGGCCCTACAATGAGCAGTTCTTC	CASSPRIRDRGPYNEQFF
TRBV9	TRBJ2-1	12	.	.	TGTGCCAGCAGCCTAAAGAGCAATGAGCAGTTCTTC	CASSLKSNEQFF